Given below is one T cell receptor beta chain in context. Its specificity is unknown. These data belong to a study of cytomegalovirus exposure and HLA in healthy donors. Study-level results: Among the CMV-associated chains, three were confirmed in vitro as specific for CMV antigens. Reports showed the classifier diagnosing cytomegalovirus status with high specificity and sensitivity. Investigators reported about 160 TCR beta chains as tied to cytomegalovirus.

Sequenced by immunoSEQ multiplex PCR; TCRdb stores in-frame clones only, minus some. The top ten hold roughly a tenth of the sample, which has 150,000 to 200,000 clones, more than 70% seen once. Trimming took 8 bases from V and 7 from J; bases not matched to a gene: 14. CDR3 size: 13 residues. Germline CDR1 is SQVTM and CDR2 is ANQGSEA. The rearrangement joins TRBV29-1 to TRBJ2-7; TRBD1 agrees at 7 bases. Sequences were obtained from PBMCs. The TCR sequence derives from a man aged 25 to 40 in good health and CMV-seropositive. CDR3 sequence reads: CSMSRDSWDEQYF. The CDR3 DNA follows: TGCAGCATGAGCCGGGACAGCTGGGATGAGCAGTACTTC.